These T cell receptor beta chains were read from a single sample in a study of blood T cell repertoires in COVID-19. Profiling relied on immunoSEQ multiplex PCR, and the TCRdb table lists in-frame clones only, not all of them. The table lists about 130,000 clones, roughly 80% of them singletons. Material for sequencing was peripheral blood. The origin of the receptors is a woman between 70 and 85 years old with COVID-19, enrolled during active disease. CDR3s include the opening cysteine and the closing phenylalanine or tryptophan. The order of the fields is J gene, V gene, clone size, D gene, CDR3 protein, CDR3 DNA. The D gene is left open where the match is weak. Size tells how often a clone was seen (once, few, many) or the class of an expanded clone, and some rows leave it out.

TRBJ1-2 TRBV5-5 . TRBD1 CASSFRDRNYDGYTF TGTGCCAGCAGCTTCCGGGACAGGAACTATGATGGCTACACCTTC
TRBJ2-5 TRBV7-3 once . CASSLNPERGETQYF TGTGCCAGCAGCTTAAATCCCGAACGGGGAGAGACCCAGTACTTC
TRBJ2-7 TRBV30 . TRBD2 CAWAKRGVTYEQYF TGTGCCTGGGCCAAGCGGGGGGTTACCTACGAGCAGTACTTC
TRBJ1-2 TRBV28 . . CASAPGYKDYGYTF TGTGCCAGCGCACCAGGGTACAAGGACTATGGCTACACCTTC
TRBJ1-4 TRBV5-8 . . CASSFQVLATNEKLFF TGTGCCAGCAGCTTCCAGGTCCTTGCCACTAATGAAAAACTGTTTTTT
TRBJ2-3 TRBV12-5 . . CASGPDFSTDTQYF TGTGCTAGTGGCCCCGACTTTAGCACAGATACGCAGTATTTT
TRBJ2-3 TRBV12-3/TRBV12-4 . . CASSTGGTDTQYF TGTGCCAGCAGCACCGGAGGCACAGATACGCAGTATTTT
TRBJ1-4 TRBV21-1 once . CASSNDRATNEKLFF TGTGCCAGCAGCAACGACAGGGCAACTAATGAAAAACTGTTTTTT
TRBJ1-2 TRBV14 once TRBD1 CASSQRGGVTDYGYTF TGTGCCAGCAGCCAACGAGGGGGCGTTACGGACTATGGCTACACCTTC
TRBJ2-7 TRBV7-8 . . CASSFGGSAREQYF TGTGCCAGCAGCTTCGGGGGATCGGCGAGGGAGCAGTACTTC
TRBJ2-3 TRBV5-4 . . CASSLEAGTSTDTQYF TGTGCCAGCAGCTTGGAGGCGGGAACTAGCACAGATACGCAGTATTTT
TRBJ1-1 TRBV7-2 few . CASSRTAPDTEAFF TGTGCCAGCAGTCGCACTGCCCCGGACACTGAAGCTTTCTTT
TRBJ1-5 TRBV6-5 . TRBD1 CASSYRQGYQPQHF TGTGCCAGCAGTTACAGACAGGGGTATCAGCCCCAGCATTTT
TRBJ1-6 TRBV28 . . CASRALNSPLHF TGTGCCTCCAGGGCCCTTAATTCACCCCTCCACTTT
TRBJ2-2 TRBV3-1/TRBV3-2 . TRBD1 CASSHGTGLTGELFF TGTGCCAGCAGCCACGGGACAGGGCTCACCGGGGAGCTGTTTTTT
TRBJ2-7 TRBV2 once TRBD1 CASSEAATGKAYEQYF TGTGCCAGCAGTGAAGCTGCGACAGGGAAGGCCTACGAGCAGTACTTC
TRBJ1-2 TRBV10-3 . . CAISESQGDDGYTF TGTGCCATCAGTGAGTCCCAGGGCGACGATGGCTACACCTTC
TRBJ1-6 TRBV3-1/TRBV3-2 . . CASSQGQVNSPLHF TGTGCCAGCAGCCAGGGACAAGTTAATTCACCCCTCCACTTT
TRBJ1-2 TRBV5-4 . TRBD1 CASSHRTGRGYTF TGTGCCAGCAGCCACCGGACAGGGCGCGGCTACACCTTC
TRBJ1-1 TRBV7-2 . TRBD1 CASSPQTGATEAFF TGTGCCAGCAGCCCCCAGACAGGGGCAACTGAAGCTTTCTTT
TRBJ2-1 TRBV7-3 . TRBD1 CASSLGPAGTGSDNEQFF TGTGCCAGCAGCTTAGGACCGGCCGGGACAGGTTCCGACAATGAGCAGTTCTTC
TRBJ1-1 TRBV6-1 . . CASSAGGGLSYTEAFF TGTGCCAGCAGTGCCGGGGGGGGGCTTTCTTACACTGAAGCTTTCTTT
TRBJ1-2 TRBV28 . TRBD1 CASSFLGTGVERGYTF TGTGCCAGCAGTTTTCTAGGGACAGGGGTAGAGCGGGGCTACACCTTC
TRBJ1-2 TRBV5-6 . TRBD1 CASSSSARQGYSGYTF TGTGCCAGCAGCTCATCGGCCCGACAGGGGTATAGTGGCTACACCTTC
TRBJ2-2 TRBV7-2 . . CASSSRTHPDIKKTGELFF TGTGCCAGCAGCTCTCGAACACACCCCGACATAAAAAAAACCGGGGAGCTGTTTTTT
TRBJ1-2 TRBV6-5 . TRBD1 CASSYRAGGNYGYTF TGTGCCAGCAGTTACAGGGCAGGGGGCAACTATGGCTACACCTTC
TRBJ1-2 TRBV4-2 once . CASSQDDNLNYGYTF TGTGCCAGCAGCCAAGATGACAACCTTAACTATGGCTACACCTTC
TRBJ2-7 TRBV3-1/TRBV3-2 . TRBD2 CASSLTSGGAYEQYF TGTGCCAGCAGCCTAACTAGCGGGGGGGCCTACGAGCAGTACTTC
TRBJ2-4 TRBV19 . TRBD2 CASSSTSGVVNIQYF TGTGCCAGTAGTTCGACTAGCGGGGTTGTAAACATTCAGTACTTC
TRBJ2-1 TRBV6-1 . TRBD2 CASSVVSGLAGSYEQFF TGTGCCAGCAGTGTGGTGTCGGGACTAGCGGGGTCTTATGAGCAGTTCTTC
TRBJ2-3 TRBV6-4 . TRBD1 CASRAISQGALDTQYF TGTGCCAGCAGAGCAATCAGTCAGGGGGCTTTAGATACGCAGTATTTT
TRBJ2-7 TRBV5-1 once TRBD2 CASSLVLGGSGGLYEQYF TGCGCCAGCAGCTTGGTCTTGGGCGGTAGCGGGGGATTGTACGAGCAGTACTTC
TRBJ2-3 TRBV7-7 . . CASSSETNTDTQYF TGTGCTAGCAGCTCGGAGACTAACACAGATACGCAGTATTTT
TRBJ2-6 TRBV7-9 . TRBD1 CASSAATGSGANVLTF TGTGCCAGCAGCGCTGCGACAGGGTCTGGGGCCAACGTCCTGACTTTC
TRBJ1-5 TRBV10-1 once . CASSESSRGRLNQPQHF TGCGCCAGCAGTGAGTCGAGCAGGGGCCGCCTAAATCAGCCCCAGCATTTT
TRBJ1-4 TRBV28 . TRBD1 CASSEGQGRVEKLFF TGTGCCAGCAGTGAAGGACAGGGGCGAGTTGAAAAACTGTTTTTT